This T cell receptor (beta chain) was recovered during a study of T cell responses to AZD1222 COVID-19 vaccine. Findings of the study overall: Targeting of unmutated variant regions was reportedly seen in nearly half of spike-specific TCRs. Females outnumbered males among donors, who were mostly white British; clonal diversity was possibly underestimated. Sampled repertoires all dated from after the peak T cell response.

The table came from immunoSEQ multiplex PCR; TCRdb's copy has only in-frame clones and leaves some out. Of over 50,000 clones in the sample, around 85% are singletons; the top ten hold roughly 27%. The junction had 4 bases not matched to a gene; V was cut back by 1 base and J by 1 base. This CDR3 spans 16 amino acids. Germline V lookup: CDR1 SGHAT, CDR2 FQNNGV. A remark on this clone: The antigen remains undetermined.

The clonotype comes from an adult in good health. The material was peripheral blood, obtained on day 0 of AZD1222 vaccination. The rearrangement joins TRBV11-2 to TRBJ1-2; the match to TRBD1 covers 9 bases. The CDR3 bases are TGTGCCAGCAGCTTAGGGACAGGGGAGTTTAACTATGGCTACACCTTC. Residues: CASSLGTGEFNYGYTF.